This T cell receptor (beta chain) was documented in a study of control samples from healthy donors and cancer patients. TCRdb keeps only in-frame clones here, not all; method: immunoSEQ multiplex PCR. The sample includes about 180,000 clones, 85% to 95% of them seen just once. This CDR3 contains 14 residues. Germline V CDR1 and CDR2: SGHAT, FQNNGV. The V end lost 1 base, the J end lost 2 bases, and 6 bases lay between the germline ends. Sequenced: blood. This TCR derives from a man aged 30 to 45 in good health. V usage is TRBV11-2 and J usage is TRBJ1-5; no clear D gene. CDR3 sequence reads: CASSLVSRNQPQHF. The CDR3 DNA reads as TGTGCCAGCAGCTTAGTAAGTCGCAATCAGCCCCAGCATTTT. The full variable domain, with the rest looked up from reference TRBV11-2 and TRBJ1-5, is EAGVAQSPRYKIIEKRQSVAFWCNPISGHATLYWYQQILGQGPKLLIQFQNNGVVDDSQLPKDRFSAERLKGVDSTLKIQPAKLEDSAVYLCASSLVSRNQPQHFGDGTRLSIL.